The 18 T cell receptor beta chains below all came from one sample that was sequenced in a study of blood T cell repertoires in COVID-19. Clones were read by immunoSEQ multiplex PCR, and TCRdb kept only the in-frame ones, dropping some. This table has about 350,000 clones, about 90% appearing once. What was sequenced was peripheral blood. The receptors here all came from a woman aged 50 to 65 with COVID-19, enrolled during active disease.

This chain connects TRBV6-2 or TRBV6-3 to TRBJ2-3; possibly TRBD2 for D (5 bases). The CDR3 covers 14 residues. CDR1 is MNHEY and CDR2 is SVGEGT in the germline V gene. Between the trimmed V and J ends, which lost 2 bases and 5 bases, there was a span of 11 bases. The CDR3 spells CASSYERAIDTQYF. CDR3 DNA: TGTGCCAGCAGTTACGAGAGGGCGATAGATACGCAGTATTTT.

The CDR3 DNA reads as TGTGCCAGCAGCAGCCCTGAGCCTCTATCAGCTTTCTTT. Amino acid sequence: CASSSPEPLSAFF. The chain uses TRBV7-2 and TRBJ1-1; D is unresolved. This CDR3 is 13 amino acids long. Germline V gene sequence: CDR1 SGHTA, CDR2 FQGNSA. Trimming left V 5 bases short and J 10 bases short, with 17 bases between.

V is TRBV5-8 and J is TRBJ1-5; 10 nucleotides agree with TRBD1. V gave up 4 bases and J gave up 1 base; unmatched junction bases: 8. This CDR3 is built from 17 residues. Germline CDR1 is SGHTS and CDR2 is YDEGEE. The chain's CDR3 is CASSPGTGDWSNQPQHF. In nucleotides, the CDR3 is TGTGCCAGCAGCCCCGGGACAGGGGATTGGAGCAATCAGCCCCAGCATTTT. The whole variable domain, remainder taken from reference TRBV5-8 and TRBJ1-5, is EAGVTQSPTHLIKTRGQQATLRCSPISGHTSVYWYQQALGLGLQFLLWYDEGEERNRGNFPPRFSGRQFPNYSSELNVNALELEDSALYLCASSPGTGDWSNQPQHFGDGTRLSIL.

This clone was recorded only once. The chain has TRBV19 and TRBJ1-2, with D unresolved. Germline V gene lookup returns CDR1 LNHDA and CDR2 SQIVND (reference sequence). The CDR3 sequence is 15 residues long. V was shortened by 2 bases and J by 0 bases, with 10 bases between the two germline ends. This chain's CDR3 is CASSITRKANYGYTF. The CDR3 nucleotides read TGTGCCAGTAGTATAACGCGGAAAGCTAACTATGGCTACACCTTC.

The J gene is TRBJ1-2, the V gene TRBV7-9, with 7 bases identical to TRBD1. There are 14 residues in the CDR3. Germline CDR1 and CDR2: SEHNR and FQNEAQ (reference sequence). V shed 1 base, J shed 5 bases, and the junction held 4 bases outside the gene matches. The CDR3 DNA is TGTGCCAGCAGCTTAGGGGACAGCCGATATGGCTACACCTTC. Its protein is CASSLGDSRYGYTF.

The chain joins TRBV6-5 to TRBJ2-2, with D perhaps matching TRBD1 (5 bases). CDR3 size: 14 residues. The V gene's germline CDR1 is MNHEY and CDR2 SVGAGI. V shed 6 bases and J shed 7 bases, with 15 bases lying between them. The CDR3 DNA reads as TGTGCCAGCAGAATCTGGGGCTACGGCGGGGAGCTGTTTTTT. It specifies CASRIWGYGGELFF.

This clone was seen a few times. V usage is TRBV7-9 and J usage is TRBJ1-1; D is unresolved. The germline V gene has CDR1 SEHNR and CDR2 FQNEAQ (reference sequence). The length of the CDR3 is 12 residues. V lost 5 bases and J 0 bases, leaving 4 bases between the germline ends. This CDR3 reads CASSLMNTEAFF. The CDR3 nucleotides are TGTGCCAGCAGCCTAATGAACACTGAAGCTTTCTTT.

Regarding this clone: At the DNA level, this CDR3 is encoded by other sequences in the same sample as well. V is TRBV12-3 or TRBV12-4 and J is TRBJ2-2; D not resolved. This CDR3 has 12 residues. The V end lost 6 bases, the J end lost 1 base, and 3 bases lay between the germline ends. The CDR3 sequence is CASSLNTGELFF. In DNA, the CDR3 is TGTGCCAGCAGCTTGAACACCGGGGAGCTGTTTTTT.

The rearrangement links TRBV30 to TRBJ2-3, with D possibly matching TRBD2 (5 bases). Trimming removed 3 bases at V and 0 bases at J, with 7 bases between. This CDR3 contains 13 residues. Germline V lookup: CDR1 GTSNPN, CDR2 SVGIG (reference sequence). As DNA, the CDR3 is TGTGCCTGGAGCGGGATTAGCACAGATACGCAGTATTTT. It codes for CAWSGISTDTQYF.

This clone turned up a few times. This chain links TRBV3-1 (or the pseudogene TRBV3-2) with TRBJ1-1, with D perhaps TRBD1 (6 bases). Looked up from germline, CDR1 is LGHDT and CDR2 is YNNKEL (reference sequence). Trimming took off 3 bases at V and 3 bases at J, with 8 bases between the two ends. This CDR3 spans 13 amino acids. CDR3 region: CASSHRGDTEAFF. CDR3 DNA: TGTGCCAGCAGCCACAGGGGTGACACTGAAGCTTTCTTT.

The chain joins TRBV28 to TRBJ2-2; 7 bases agree with TRBD1. Germline CDR1 reads MDHEN; CDR2 reads SYDVKM. CDR3 size: 15 residues. V shed 5 bases, J shed 2 bases, and the junction held 5 bases outside the gene matches. The CDR3 region is CASSRRDRNTGELFF. The CDR3 nucleotides read TGTGCCAGCAGTCGAAGGGACAGAAACACCGGGGAGCTGTTTTTT.

The V gene is TRBV5-1, the J gene TRBJ1-5; TRBD1 agrees at 11 bases. The CDR3 runs to 15 residues. The germline V gene has CDR1 SGHRS and CDR2 YFSETQ. V shed 4 bases, J shed 3 bases, and the junction held 3 bases outside the gene matches. CDR3 in amino acids: CASSPGQGDNQPQHF. As DNA, the CDR3 is TGCGCCAGCAGCCCGGGACAGGGGGACAATCAGCCCCAGCATTTT. The variable domain in full, completed from reference TRBV5-1 and TRBJ1-5, reads KAGVTQTPRYLIKTRGQQVTLSCSPISGHRSVSWYQQTPGQGLQFLFEYFSETQRNKGNFPGRFSGRQFSNSRSEMNVSTLELGDSALYLCASSPGQGDNQPQHFGDGTRLSIL.

The chain carries TRBV25-1 and TRBJ2-1, with TRBD1 matching 7 bases. The germline gives CDR1 MGHDK, CDR2 SYGVNS. The CDR3 covers 16 residues. Trimming removed 7 bases from V and 4 bases from J; junction bases left unmatched: 13. In DNA, the CDR3 is TGTGCCAGCACCCCAGCAGGGGGACGGAAGTACAATGAGCAGTTCTTC. Protein: CASTPAGGRKYNEQFF.

The V gene is TRBV7-9, the J gene TRBJ1-1, with TRBD1 matching over 9 bases. The V gene end was trimmed by 5 bases and the J gene end by 4 bases; junction bases not matched to a gene: 8. CDR1 SEHNR and CDR2 FQNEAQ come from the germline V gene (reference sequence). The CDR3 is 15 residues long. The CDR3 here is CASSTGQGVGTEAFF. The CDR3 DNA follows: TGTGCCAGCAGCACGGGACAGGGCGTCGGCACTGAAGCTTTCTTT.

The chain carries TRBV5-1 and TRBJ1-1, with a tentative D call TRBD1 (5 bases). Deletions cut 3 bases from V and 1 base from J, with 16 bases between. The CDR3 sequence is 16 residues long. Germline values: CDR1 SGHRS, CDR2 YFSETQ. The CDR3 DNA is TGCGCCAGCAGCTCCCCCTTTGACAGCGAGAACACTGAAGCTTTCTTT. Translation gives CASSSPFDSENTEAFF.

The CDR3 bases are TGTGCCAGCAGTTACCTAGGGCAGGGTGGCAATCAGCCCCAGCATTTT. Encoded protein: CASSYLGQGGNQPQHF. This chain uses TRBV6-2 or TRBV6-3 with TRBJ1-5, with a possible D match to TRBD1 (5 bases). Germline V gives CDR1 MNHEY, CDR2 SVGEGT. The CDR3 is 16 residues long. Deletions cut 2 bases from V and 2 bases from J, with 13 bases between.

CDR3 in amino acids: CASRSTSGRARTGELFF. CDR3 nucleotide sequence: TGTGCCAGCAGATCGACTAGCGGGAGGGCGCGCACCGGGGAGCTGTTTTTT. The chain combines TRBV2 with TRBJ2-2, with TRBD2 matching 14 bases. The CDR3 loop spans 17 amino acids. J gave up 4 bases and V 6 bases, and 7 bases lay outside the gene matches. The germline CDR1 and CDR2 sequences are SNHLY and FYNNEI.

The V gene is TRBV18, the J gene TRBJ2-2; 8 bases align to TRBD1. The CDR3 consists of 16 residues. Germline CDR1 KGHSH, CDR2 LQKENI. V trimming: 3 bases; J trimming: 5 bases; junction bases outside the gene matches: 8. The CDR3 region has the DNA TGTGCCAGCTCACCTACCGGGACAGGCGGTACCGGGGAGCTGTTTTTT. It codes for CASSPTGTGGTGELFF.